The T cell receptor (beta chain) under discussion was sequenced for a study of blood T cells in healthy people across ages. General observations from the study: It was held that diversity estimates obtained from one million T cells represented underestimates.

Researchers collected about 9.7 milliliters of peripheral blood from every single donor. Trimming removed 2 bases at V and 2 bases at J, with 9 bases between. CDR3 length: 14 amino acids. Germline CDR1 SGHTA, CDR2 FQGNSA. In its sample, this clonotype was seen a few times. Its antigen is not identified. A second PCR of roughly 7 to 11 cycles used a sample-barcoded 5' primer and a J-beta primer mix. A single record per CDR3 protein comes from TCRdb applying MiXCR to the 5' RACE reads. The sample lists about 1,000,000 distinct CDR3 sequences, 40% to 55% occurring once. The sequence came from an older woman in good health. The chain carries TRBV7-2 and TRBJ2-5; the D is unclear. Sequencing was performed on blood. Here the CDR3 DNA reads TGTGCCAGCAGCTTAAGAACACTGCAAGAGACCCAGTACTTC. Amino acid sequence: CASSLRTLQETQYF.